What follows are 27 T cell receptor beta chains derived from one specimen sequenced in a study of blood T cell repertoires in COVID-19. TCRdb's table, derived via immunoSEQ multiplex PCR, lists solely in-frame clones and lacks some. This sample has approximately 65,000 clones, with roughly nine tenths found just once. The sequenced sample consisted of peripheral blood. The receptor set was obtained from a woman in her forties or fifties with active COVID-19.

The gene calls are TRBV5-1 and TRBJ1-5; D gene uncertain. V was trimmed by 0 bases and J by 4 bases, leaving 8 bases between them. Per germline, CDR1 SGHRS and CDR2 YFSETQ. This CDR3 is 14 amino acids long. CDR3 sequence (DNA): TGCGCCAGCAGCTTGGAAGGAGGTAATCAGCCCCAGCATTTT. Protein: CASSLEGGNQPQHF.

The genes are TRBV3-1 (or the pseudogene TRBV3-2) and TRBJ2-5; no reliable D call. The CDR3 sequence is 16 residues long. The germline V gene encodes CDR1 LGHDT and CDR2 YNNKEL (reference sequence). V lost 1 base and J lost 0, with 12 bases in between. CDR3 coding DNA: TGTGCCAGCAGCCAAGGACTGGCCCGAAACCAAGAGACCCAGTACTTC. It codes for CASSQGLARNQETQYF.

The rearrangement links TRBV5-1 to TRBJ2-7, with TRBD1 as a possible D gene (7 bases). Looked up from germline, CDR1 is SGHRS and CDR2 is YFSETQ. Trimming cost V 4 bases and J 2 bases, with 13 bases left between them. The CDR3 is made up of 14 amino acids. The CDR3 DNA reads TGCGCCAGCAGCGCGGGGACAGCCACCTACGAGCAGTACTTC. Encoded protein: CASSAGTATYEQYF.

The CDR3 spells CASSPGGDPYNEQFF. The CDR3 bases are TGTGCCAGCTCACCGGGGGGGGACCCCTACAATGAGCAGTTCTTC. The chain links TRBV18 to TRBJ2-1; 7 positions agree with TRBD2. Germline CDR1 KGHSH, CDR2 LQKENI. The CDR3 is 15 residues long. Trimming took 3 bases from V and 2 from J; bases not matched to a gene: 4.

The chain combines TRBV7-2 with TRBJ1-1; D possibly corresponds to TRBD1 (6 bases). Trimming took off 3 bases at V and 2 bases at J, with 13 bases between the two ends. CDR1 and CDR2 from the germline V gene are SGHTA and FQGNSA. The CDR3 spans 15 residues. CDR3 sequence (DNA): TGTGCCAGCAGCTTTACCGGACAGTCAAACACTGAAGCTTTCTTT. Its translation is CASSFTGQSNTEAFF.

The chain is built from TRBV6-1 and TRBJ1-1; TRBD1 agrees at 9 bases. The germline V gene encodes CDR1 MNHNS and CDR2 SASEGT. After removal of 3 bases from V and 1 base from J, the junction contained 6 bases not matched to a gene. This CDR3 has 16 residues. CDR3 sequence: CASSEWDRAPNTEAFF. The CDR3 coding sequence is TGTGCCAGCAGTGAGTGGGACAGGGCCCCGAACACTGAAGCTTTCTTT.

This sequence joins TRBV29-1 and TRBJ1-5; D not certain. Per germline, CDR1 SQVTM and CDR2 ANQGSEA. The V gene lost 4 bases and the J gene lost 6 bases, with 13 bases spanning the gap. CDR3 size: 13 residues. CDR3 nucleotides: TGCAGCGTTGGGGAGGTAACGGGTCAGCCCCAGCATTTT. As protein: CSVGEVTGQPQHF.

V is TRBV15 and J is TRBJ1-5, with D possibly being TRBD1 (6 bases). The ends were cut back, 8 bases at V and 7 bases at J, with 18 bases in the middle. This CDR3 region has 14 residues. Per the germline V gene, CDR1 is LNHNV and CDR2 is YYDKDF (reference sequence). The CDR3 bases are TGTGCCACCTGGAAAGGGGGGGCAGGGCAGCCCCAGCATTTT. It encodes CATWKGGAGQPQHF.

V usage is TRBV6-2 or TRBV6-3 and J usage is TRBJ1-5; the D is unclear. Deletions cut 2 bases from V and 0 bases from J, with 2 bases between. CDR3 length: 13 amino acids. The germline gives CDR1 MNHEY, CDR2 SVGEGT. CDR3 sequence reads: CASSYHSNQPQHF. CDR3 nucleotides: TGTGCCAGCAGTTACCATAGCAATCAGCCCCAGCATTTT.

The chain is built from TRBV12-3 or TRBV12-4 and TRBJ2-2, with TRBD2 as a possible D gene (5 bases). CDR3 size: 13 residues. V shed 6 bases and J shed 5 bases, with 10 bases lying between them. CDR3 sequence (DNA): TGTGCCAGCAGCAACGGGGTGACCGGGGAGCTGTTTTTT. Translation gives CASSNGVTGELFF.

J is TRBJ2-7 and V is TRBV5-1; D is unresolved. The germline CDR1 and CDR2 sequences are SGHRS and YFSETQ. V gave up 2 bases and J gave up 7 bases, with 13 bases separating them. The CDR3 runs 13 residues. The CDR3 DNA follows: TGCGCCAGCAGCTTCGACAATGATCGGGAGCAGTACTTC. Its translation: CASSFDNDREQYF.

Note on this clone: The identical CDR3 is also encoded by other nucleotide sequences in the sample. The rearrangement links TRBV28 to TRBJ1-1; D remains unclear. This CDR3 comprises 12 residues. Trimming took off 1 base at V and 5 bases at J, with 5 bases between the two ends. The V gene's germline CDR1 is MDHEN and CDR2 SYDVKM. Written as DNA, the CDR3 is TGTGCCAGCAGTTTATCCAGGACTGAAGCTTTCTTT. It yields the protein CASSLSRTEAFF.

V gene TRBV5-4 combines with J gene TRBJ1-1; no reliable D call. Germline V gene data show CDR1 as SGHNT and CDR2 as YYREEE (reference sequence). The V end was cut by 2 bases, the J end by 1 base, with 12 bases between. The CDR3 extends over 15 amino acids. The CDR3 DNA sequence: TGTGCCAGCAGCTTTCGGCGGCGAGCGAACACTGAAGCTTTCTTT. Protein sequence: CASSFRRRANTEAFF.

The V gene is TRBV19, the J gene TRBJ2-5, with a weak D call TRBD2 (6 bases). Per the germline V gene, CDR1 is LNHDA and CDR2 is SQIVND (reference sequence). Trimming shortened V by 10 bases and J by 0 bases, and 18 bases separated the two germline ends. CDR3 size: 15 residues. This CDR3 is CATASDGGYQETQYF. As DNA, the CDR3 is TGTGCCACGGCAAGCGATGGGGGGTACCAAGAGACCCAGTACTTC.

The J gene is TRBJ2-5, the V gene TRBV7-9; maybe TRBD2 (6 bases). Trimming took off 5 bases at V and 5 bases at J, with 15 bases between the two ends. Germline CDR1 is SEHNR and CDR2 is FQNEAQ (reference sequence). The CDR3 consists of 14 residues. DNA for the CDR3: TGTGCCAGCAGCCCCTCGACTAGGATGGAGACCCAGTACTTC. This translates into CASSPSTRMETQYF.

CDR3 nucleotides: TGCGCCAGCACCCGGGGGGGGTCCAACTATGGCTACACCTTC. This encodes CASTRGGSNYGYTF. The J gene is TRBJ1-2, the V gene TRBV4-1, with D perhaps TRBD1 (5 bases). Per germline, CDR1 MGHRA and CDR2 YSYEKL. V was clipped by 7 bases and J by 2 bases, with 14 bases between them. The CDR3 is 14 residues long.

This rearrangement joins TRBV7-8 to TRBJ2-5, with a weak D call TRBD2 (6 bases). CDR1 and CDR2 from the germline V gene are SGHVS and FQNEAQ. The CDR3 has 14 amino acids. V lost 5 bases, J lost 0 bases, and 10 bases lay in between. The CDR3 is CASSARGYQETQYF. The CDR3 DNA reads as TGTGCCAGCAGCGCACGGGGGTACCAAGAGACCCAGTACTTC.

A single count supports this clone. The J gene is TRBJ1-5, the V gene TRBV4-1; D perhaps matches TRBD1 (5 bases). The CDR3 runs 15 residues. The germline V gene has CDR1 MGHRA and CDR2 YSYEKL. Trimming took 1 base from V and 3 from J, leaving 10 bases between them. CDR3 bases: TGCGCCAGCAGCCAAGGGTGGGGGGACAATCAGCCCCAGCATTTT. It specifies CASSQGWGDNQPQHF.

This chain joins TRBV30 and TRBJ1-3; a weak D match, TRBD1 (5 bases). The CDR3 is 15 residues long. Germline CDR1 GTSNPN, CDR2 SVGIG (reference sequence). With 2 bases removed from V and 4 bases from J, the gap between germline ends came to 15 bases. The CDR3 protein is CAWSPSGREGNTIYF. Here the CDR3 DNA reads TGTGCCTGGAGTCCCTCAGGGAGGGAGGGAAACACCATATATTTT. Based on the CDR3 plus reference TRBV30 and TRBJ1-3, the full variable domain is SQTIHQWPATLVQPVGSPLSLECTVEGTSNPNLYWYRQAAGRGLQLLFYSVGIGQISSEVPQNLSASRPQDRQFILSSKKLLLSDSGFYLCAWSPSGREGNTIYFGEGSWLTVV.

The chain combines TRBV24-1 with TRBJ2-3; weak D call: TRBD2 (6 bases). Germline CDR1 is KGHDR and CDR2 is SFDVKD. The CDR3 totals 13 residues. V lost 5 bases to trimming and J lost 1 base, with 6 bases between them. The DNA for the CDR3 is TGTGCCACCAGTGCTAGCGGCACAGATACGCAGTATTTT. Translating gives CATSASGTDTQYF.

This chain joins TRBV7-3 and TRBJ2-1; TRBD2 agrees at 7 bases. This CDR3 spans 16 amino acids. From germline, CDR1 is SGHTA and CDR2 FQGTGA. Germline trimming cut 2 bases from V and 7 bases from J; bases unmatched to any gene: 11. CDR3 in DNA: TGTGCCAGCAGCTTAGGGGCGGGAGTAGGTATAAATGAGCAGTTCTTC. Translated, it gives CASSLGAGVGINEQFF.

The gene calls are TRBV12-3 or TRBV12-4 and TRBJ1-5, with unresolved D. Trimming stripped 2 bases from V and 8 bases from J, with 10 bases between. CDR3 length equals 13 residues. The CDR3 nucleotides read TGTGCCAGCAGTTTAACGGGTAGGAAGCCCCAGCATTTT. Protein: CASSLTGRKPQHF.

The chain is built from TRBV29-1 and TRBJ2-3; no reliable D call. With 2 bases removed from V and 2 bases from J, the gap between germline ends came to 5 bases. Germline CDR1 and CDR2: SQVTM and ANQGSEA. The CDR3 runs 12 residues. The CDR3 spells CSVEQHTDTQYF. The CDR3, as DNA: TGCAGCGTTGAACAACACACAGATACGCAGTATTTT.

The chain couples TRBV11-2 to TRBJ2-7; 11 bases agree with TRBD2. V lost 3 bases to trimming and J lost 6 bases; unmatched junction nucleotides: 7. The CDR3 consists of 15 residues. Germline V gives CDR1 SGHAT, CDR2 FQNNGV. The CDR3 spells CASSFLAGGTGEQYF. The DNA of the CDR3 is TGTGCCAGCAGCTTCCTAGCGGGAGGCACGGGCGAGCAGTACTTC.

This clone was seen once. The chain recombines TRBV18 with TRBJ2-1, with 11 bases matching TRBD2. In germline, CDR1 is KGHSH, CDR2 LQKENI. CDR3 size: 14 residues. V lost 3 bases to trimming and J lost 7 bases; unmatched junction nucleotides: 2. CDR3 DNA: TGTGCCAGCTCACCGCGGACTAGCGGGAATGAGCAGTTCTTC. Translation gives CASSPRTSGNEQFF.

The V call is TRBV18, the J call TRBJ2-1; the match to TRBD2 covers 12 bases. The CDR3 runs to 16 residues. CDR1 is KGHSH and CDR2 is LQKENI in the germline V gene. V lost 4 bases and J lost 0; bases outside the gene matches: 1. The CDR3 nucleotides are TGTGCCAGCTCACAGACTAGCGGGAGCTCCTACAATGAGCAGTTCTTC. Encoded protein: CASSQTSGSSYNEQFF.

This clone turned up a few times. The chain couples TRBV7-3 to TRBJ2-1; D might be TRBD2 (5 bases). From germline, CDR1 is SGHTA and CDR2 FQGTGA. V shed 3 bases and J shed 6 bases, with 9 bases lying between them. CDR3 length: 13 amino acids. CDR3 loop: CASSFGGLNEQFF. The CDR3 DNA reads TGTGCCAGCAGCTTCGGAGGACTCAATGAGCAGTTCTTC.